This T cell receptor (beta chain) was sequenced in a study of T cells expressing NK-cell markers (dated by TCRdb to 2019 to 2021). Study-wide context: TCR beta-chain repertoires were profiled in sorted CD3+CD56+NKG2C+, CD3+CD56+NKG2C- and CD3+CD56-NKG2C+ T-cell subsets from several donors. Among the eight sequenced donors, seven were HCMV-seropositive and one was HCMV-seronegative. All eight donors whose samples were sequenced were randomly selected healthy volunteers, three of them men and five women. Sequencing of the libraries produced 2 x 150 bp reads on Illumina HiSeq 2000/2500, MiSeq or NextSeq. The study at large found these results: Whether the expanded NKG2C-expressing T cell clones were specific for HCMV antigens was left unclear. Those dominant clonotypes were again the most abundant among CD3+CD56-NKG2C+ cells in four donors, at about 28.3-60.1%. In five to seven donors, the dominant CD3+CD56+NKG2C+ clonotypes were found to rank among the top 10 CD8+ clonotypes and to make up about 1.0-8% of CD8+ T cells.

HCMV-specific IgG was detected in serum with a commercial ELISA kit to determine HCMV serostatus. Peripheral blood mononuclear cells were isolated from blood by Ficoll density gradient centrifugation. The sample was run on an Illumina HiSeq 2000. 5'RACE template switching, by which a universal primer site and unique molecular identifiers were added, was used to make TCR beta cDNA libraries. cDNA synthesis was primed from the TCR beta constant segment, followed by two successive PCR amplification steps. In the authors' own workflow: MIGEC was used to demultiplex reads and group the reads by UMI, and MiTCR was used to assemble and quantify clonotypes. Only TCR cDNA sequences supported by at least two reads were kept to exclude erroneous sequences. The tcR package was used for downstream repertoire analysis, with clonotypes matched between fractions based on CDR3 nucleotide sequence plus V segment. VDJmatch was used to annotate antigen specificity against VDJdb, with one amino acid substitution allowed in CDR3. The reads, reprocessed by TCRdb, yield one row per CDR3 protein sequence and no DNA. TCRdb, not the authors, supplied the V and J calls. The table held for this sample gives 550,000 or so distinct CDR3 sequences. Roughly 3.5% of the sample is held by the ten biggest clonotypes.

Via the germline V gene, CDR1 is ENHRY and CDR2 SYGVKD. From its cysteine to its phenylalanine, the CDR3 spans 14 amino acids. Nucleotide data are not available. Comments on this clonotype: The specificity of this receptor is unknown.

The sample was blood T cells: a sorted CD56 or NKG2C T cell subset, CD4+ or CD8+ T cells, or bulk PBMC T cells (not recorded which). The receptor was derived from a man aged 18 to 30 in good health. Donor details come from another sample of the same person, matched by shared clones. This sequence uses TRBV10-3 and TRBJ1-2; there is no DNA to check the TCRdb D call of TRBD1. The CDR3 reads CAISEPDRGYGYTF.